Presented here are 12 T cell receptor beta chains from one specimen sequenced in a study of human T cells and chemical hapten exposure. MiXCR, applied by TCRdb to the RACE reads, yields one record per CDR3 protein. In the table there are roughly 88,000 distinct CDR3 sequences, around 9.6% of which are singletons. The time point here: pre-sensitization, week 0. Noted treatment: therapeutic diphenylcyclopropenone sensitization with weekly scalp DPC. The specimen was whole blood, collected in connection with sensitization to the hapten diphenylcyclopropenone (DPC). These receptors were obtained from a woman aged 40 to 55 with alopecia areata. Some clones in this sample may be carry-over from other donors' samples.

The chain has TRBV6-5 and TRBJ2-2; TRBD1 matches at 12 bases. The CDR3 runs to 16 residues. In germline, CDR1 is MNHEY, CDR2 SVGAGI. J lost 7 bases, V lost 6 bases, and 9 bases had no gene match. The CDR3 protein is CASRNTGTGGGGELFF. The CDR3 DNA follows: TGTGCCAGCAGGAACACCGGGACAGGGGGCGGCGGGGAGCTGTTTTTT.

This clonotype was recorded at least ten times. CDR3 sequence: CASSLRLSDGYTF. CDR3 nucleotides: TGTGCCAGCAGTCTGAGGCTGAGCGATGGCTACACCTTC. The gene calls are TRBV6-5 and TRBJ1-2; D not certain. Germline loops: CDR1 MNHEY, CDR2 SVGAGI. This CDR3 has 13 amino acids. V was shortened by 5 bases and J by 6 bases, with 13 bases between the two germline ends.

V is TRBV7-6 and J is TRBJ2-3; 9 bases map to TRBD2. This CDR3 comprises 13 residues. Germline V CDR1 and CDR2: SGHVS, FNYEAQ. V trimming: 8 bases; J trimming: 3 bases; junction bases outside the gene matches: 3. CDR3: CASGSGGTDTQYF. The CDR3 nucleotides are TGTGCCAGCGGTAGCGGGGGAACAGATACGCAGTATTTT. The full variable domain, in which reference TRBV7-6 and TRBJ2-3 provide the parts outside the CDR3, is GAGVSQSPRYKVTKRGQDVALRCDPISGHVSLYWYRQALGQGPEFLTYFNYEAQQDKSGLPNDRFSAERPEGSISTLTIQRTEQRDSAMYRCASGSGGTDTQYFGPGTRLTVL.

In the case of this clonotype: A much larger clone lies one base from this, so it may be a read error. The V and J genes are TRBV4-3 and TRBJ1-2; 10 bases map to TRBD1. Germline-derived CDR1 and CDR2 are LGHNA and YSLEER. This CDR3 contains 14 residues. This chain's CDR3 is CTSSQEDRGDGYTF. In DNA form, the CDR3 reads TGCACCAGCAGCCAAGAGGACAGGGGGGATGGCTACACCTTC.

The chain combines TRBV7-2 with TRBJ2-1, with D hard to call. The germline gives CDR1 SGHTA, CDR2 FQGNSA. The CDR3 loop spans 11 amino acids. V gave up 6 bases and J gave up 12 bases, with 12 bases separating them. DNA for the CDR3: TGTGCCAGCAGTTTCCGTTGGATGCAGTTCTTC. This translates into CASSFRWMQFF.

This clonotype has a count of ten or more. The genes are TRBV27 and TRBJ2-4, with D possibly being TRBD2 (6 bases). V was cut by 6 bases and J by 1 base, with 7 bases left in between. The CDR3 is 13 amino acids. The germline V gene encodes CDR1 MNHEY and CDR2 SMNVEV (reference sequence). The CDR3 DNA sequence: TGTGCCAGCAGCCGGGGGGCCAAAAACATTCAGTACTTC. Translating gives CASSRGAKNIQYF.

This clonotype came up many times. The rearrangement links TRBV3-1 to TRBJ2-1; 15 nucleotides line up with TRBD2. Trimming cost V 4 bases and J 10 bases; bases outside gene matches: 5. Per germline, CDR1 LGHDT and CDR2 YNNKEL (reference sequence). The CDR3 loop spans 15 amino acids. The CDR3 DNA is TGTGCCAGCAGCCGGACTAGCGGGGGGGCCAGGGAGCAGTTCTTC. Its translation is CASSRTSGGAREQFF.

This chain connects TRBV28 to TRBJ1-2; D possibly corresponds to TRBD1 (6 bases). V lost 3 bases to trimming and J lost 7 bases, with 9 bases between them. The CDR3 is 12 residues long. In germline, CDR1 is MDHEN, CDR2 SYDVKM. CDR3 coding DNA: TGTGCCAGCAGTTTCATACAGGGTGGCTACACCTTC. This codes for CASSFIQGGYTF.

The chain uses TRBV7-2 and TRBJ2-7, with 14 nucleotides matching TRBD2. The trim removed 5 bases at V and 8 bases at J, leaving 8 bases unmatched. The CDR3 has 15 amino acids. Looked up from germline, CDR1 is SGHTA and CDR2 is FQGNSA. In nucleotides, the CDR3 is TGTGCCAGCAGCCCTGGGACTAGCGGGGGTCCCAAGCAGTACTTC. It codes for CASSPGTSGGPKQYF.

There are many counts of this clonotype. The chain's CDR3 is CASSPTGDRGQQYF. CDR3 DNA: TGTGCCAGCTCACCAACTGGGGACAGGGGGCAGCAGTACTTC. The chain links TRBV18 to TRBJ2-7; 12 nucleotides align to TRBD1. Germline V gene lookup returns CDR1 KGHSH and CDR2 LQKENI. The CDR3 spans 14 residues. After removal of 2 bases from V and 8 bases from J, the junction contained 4 bases not matched to a gene.

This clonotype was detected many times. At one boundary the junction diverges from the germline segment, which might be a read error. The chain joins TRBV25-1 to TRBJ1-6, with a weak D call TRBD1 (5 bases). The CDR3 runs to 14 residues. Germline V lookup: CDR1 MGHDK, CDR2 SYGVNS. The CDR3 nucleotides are TGTGCCAGTAGTGCGGGGCGGTTTAATTCACCCCTCCACTTT. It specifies CASSAGRFNSPLHF.

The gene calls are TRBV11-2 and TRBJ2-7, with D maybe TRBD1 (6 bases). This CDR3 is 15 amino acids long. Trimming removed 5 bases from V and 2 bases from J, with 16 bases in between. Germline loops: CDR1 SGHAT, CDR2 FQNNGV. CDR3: CASSPRGTVPYEQYF. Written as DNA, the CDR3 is TGTGCCAGCAGCCCTAGGGGGACGGTGCCCTACGAGCAGTACTTC.